These 11 T cell receptor beta chains share one sample of origin, sequenced in a study of blood T cell repertoires in COVID-19. Some clones are missing from TCRdb's copy, which holds only in-frame ones; the method was immunoSEQ multiplex PCR. The sample holds approximately 350,000 clones; over 80% are singletons and the top ten take around 5.1%. Sequenced sample: PBMCs or T cells enriched from blood (not recorded which). These receptors all stem from a woman aged 45-59 years who had recovered from COVID-19.

V usage is TRBV2 and J usage is TRBJ1-4; weak D call: TRBD1 (5 bases). Germline values: CDR1 SNHLY, CDR2 FYNNEI. CDR3 length: 15 residues. The V gene lost 6 bases and the J gene lost 0 bases, with 11 bases spanning the gap. The CDR3 nucleotides read TGTGCCAGCAGGGACATAGTTGCAACTAATGAAAAACTGTTTTTT. This encodes CASRDIVATNEKLFF.

This clone was detected many times. The chain recombines TRBV7-9 with TRBJ1-4; possible D gene TRBD1, 6 bases. Germline loops: CDR1 SEHNR, CDR2 FQNEAQ (reference sequence). V shed 2 bases and J shed 3 bases, with 10 bases lying between them. CDR3 length: 15 residues. The chain's CDR3 is CASSLIGQPNEKLFF. The CDR3 nucleotides read TGTGCCAGCAGCTTAATAGGACAGCCTAATGAAAAACTGTTTTTT.

The V and J genes are TRBV28 and TRBJ1-1, with TRBD1 matching over 8 bases. Germline V lookup: CDR1 MDHEN, CDR2 SYDVKM. This CDR3 comprises 15 residues. J gave up 0 bases and V 7 bases, and 7 bases lay outside the gene matches. The CDR3 DNA sequence: TGTGCCAGCATCAGGACAGGGCCGATGAACACTGAAGCTTTCTTT. It codes for CASIRTGPMNTEAFF.

J is TRBJ1-2 and V is TRBV15, with 9 nucleotides matching TRBD1. This CDR3 contains 14 residues. Germline lookup yields CDR1 LNHNV and CDR2 YYDKDF (reference sequence). V lost 8 bases to trimming and J lost 4 bases; unmatched junction nucleotides: 8. CDR3 in DNA: TGTGCCACCTCCCGGACAGGGGTTATCTATGGCTACACCTTC. Its translation: CATSRTGVIYGYTF.

CDR3 in amino acids: CASSYPGQGIGGYTF. In DNA, the CDR3 is TGTGCCAGCAGTTACCCAGGCCAGGGGATAGGGGGCTACACCTTC. The V call is TRBV6-5, the J call TRBJ1-2; TRBD1 is a possible D gene (6 bases). Germline CDR1 is MNHEY and CDR2 is SVGAGI. The length of the CDR3 is 15 residues. V was clipped by 2 bases and J by 8 bases, with 18 bases between them.

The V and J genes are TRBV18 and TRBJ1-1, with 9 bases identical to TRBD1. Germline V gene lookup returns CDR1 KGHSH and CDR2 LQKENI. CDR3 size: 15 residues. V dropped 4 bases and J dropped 4; count of bases not matched to a gene: 7. In DNA form, the CDR3 reads TGTGCCAGCTCACAGAGATCGGGACAGGGCACTGAAGCTTTCTTT. Translation: CASSQRSGQGTEAFF. The whole variable domain, filled in from reference TRBV18 and TRBJ1-1, reads NAGVMQNPRHLVRRRGQEARLRCSPMKGHSHVYWYRQLPEEGLKFMVYLQKENIIDESGMPKERFSAEFPKEGPSILRIQQVVRGDSAAYFCASSQRSGQGTEAFFGQGTRLTVV.

V is TRBV6-1 and J is TRBJ1-5; D is perhaps TRBD1 (5 bases). Trimming left V 3 bases short and J 5 bases short, with 11 bases between. Germline V CDR1 and CDR2: MNHNS, SASEGT. This CDR3 comprises 14 residues. CDR3 nucleotides: TGTGCCAGCAGTGACCGGGGGAGCTATCAGCCCCAGCATTTT. Protein sequence: CASSDRGSYQPQHF.

The chain has TRBV5-4 and TRBJ1-6; weak D call: TRBD1 (5 bases). The germline V gene has CDR1 SGHNT and CDR2 YYREEE (reference sequence). CDR3 size: 15 residues. V lost 1 base to trimming and J lost 7 bases, with 12 bases between them. The CDR3 bases are TGTGCCAGCAGCTTGTTCGGGGGGTCGAATTCACCCCTCCACTTT. Translating gives CASSLFGGSNSPLHF.

The V gene is TRBV4-3, the J gene TRBJ1-5; 8 bases are a match to TRBD1. The germline CDR1 and CDR2 sequences are LGHNA and YSLEER. Trimming cost V 0 bases and J 2 bases; bases outside gene matches: 3. CDR3 length: 16 residues. The CDR3 nucleotides read TGCGCCAGCAGCCAAGACACAGGGGGGTGCAATCAGCCCCAGCATTTT. It translates to CASSQDTGGCNQPQHF.

The chain is built from TRBV9 and TRBJ1-2; D may be TRBD1 (6 bases). The V and J ends lost 3 bases and 7 bases respectively, with 13 bases between them. This CDR3 contains 13 residues. CDR1 and CDR2 (germline): SGDLS, YYNGEE. This CDR3 reads CASSDPGAVGYTF. The CDR3 nucleotides are TGTGCCAGCAGCGATCCAGGGGCGGTTGGCTACACCTTC.

CDR3: CASATPQGANEKLFF. The CDR3 DNA is TGTGCCAGCGCGACCCCACAGGGGGCTAATGAAAAACTGTTTTTT. The chain combines TRBV28 with TRBJ1-4; 8 bases are shared with TRBD1. V shed 8 bases and J 3 bases; nucleotides not matched to a gene: 8. Looked up from germline, CDR1 is MDHEN and CDR2 is SYDVKM. There are 15 residues in the CDR3.